Below are 12 T cell receptor beta chains sequenced from a single sample in a study of cytomegalovirus exposure and HLA in healthy donors. Method: immunoSEQ multiplex PCR; TCRdb's copy keeps in-frame clones and lacks some. The table has over 35,000 clones, approximately 92% seen once; the top ten hold 3.3%. The specimen sequenced was PBMCs. All receptors derive from a man between 18 and 35 years old in good health and CMV-seronegative.

The chain uses TRBV19 and TRBJ2-1; TRBD2 agrees at 8 bases. The CDR3 contains 18 residues. V trimming: 0 bases; J trimming: 0 bases; junction bases outside the gene matches: 7. Germline V lookup: CDR1 LNHDA, CDR2 SQIVND (reference sequence). The CDR3 loop is CASSIDQRGHSSYNEQFF. The DNA for the CDR3 is TGTGCCAGTAGTATAGATCAGCGGGGGCACAGCTCCTACAATGAGCAGTTCTTC.

J is TRBJ1-2 and V is TRBV27; TRBD1 matches at 9 bases. The germline gives CDR1 MNHEY, CDR2 SMNVEV (reference sequence). The CDR3 length is 13 residues. Losses at the gene ends were 2 bases for V and 8 bases for J; bases not matched to a gene: 3. Written as DNA, the CDR3 is TGTGCCAGCAGTTTAGGGACAGGGAACGGCTACACCTTC. Its protein is CASSLGTGNGYTF.

CDR3 in amino acids: CASSLNPAGYNSPLHF. CDR3 in DNA: TGTGCCAGCAGTCTCAACCCGGCGGGTTATAATTCACCCCTCCACTTT. The gene calls are TRBV28 and TRBJ1-6; D gene ambiguous. This CDR3 is 16 amino acids long. The ends were cut back, 5 bases at V and 4 bases at J, with 15 bases in the middle. CDR1 is MDHEN, CDR2 SYDVKM, per germline.

The chain uses TRBV30 and TRBJ1-5; TRBD1 is a possible D gene (6 bases). CDR1 and CDR2 (germline): GTSNPN, SVGIG (reference sequence). CDR3 length equals 14 residues. V was shortened by 2 bases and J by 7 bases, with 15 bases between the two germline ends. CDR3 sequence: CAWSLQGLGQPQHF. The CDR3 DNA sequence: TGTGCCTGGAGTCTACAGGGCTTGGGGCAGCCCCAGCATTTT.

The chain combines TRBV7-6 with TRBJ2-7, with D possibly being TRBD1 (5 bases). There are 14 residues in the CDR3. Germline V gene lookup returns CDR1 SGHVS and CDR2 FNYEAQ. The V and J ends lost 3 bases and 1 base respectively, with 10 bases between them. The CDR3 DNA reads as TGTGCCAGCAGCTTGGACATTTCATCCTACGAGCAGTACTTC. This encodes CASSLDISSYEQYF.

This rearrangement joins TRBV6-4 to TRBJ2-3, with TRBD2 as a possible D gene (6 bases). The germline V gene encodes CDR1 MRHNA and CDR2 SNTAGT. The V gene lost 0 bases and the J gene lost 4 bases, with 11 bases spanning the gap. The CDR3 consists of 15 residues. CDR3 nucleotides: TGTGCCAGCAGTGACTCCTTCACTAGCCCAGATACGCAGTATTTT. Translating it yields CASSDSFTSPDTQYF.

The sample holds a few counts of this clone. V gene TRBV25-1 combines with J gene TRBJ2-7; D not resolved. This CDR3 has 11 amino acids. V shed 7 bases and J shed 3 bases, with 7 bases lying between them. Per germline, CDR1 MGHDK and CDR2 SYGVNS. CDR3 loop: CASTRGYEQYF. The CDR3 region has the DNA TGTGCCAGCACCCGCGGCTACGAGCAGTACTTC.

The V call is TRBV11-2, the J call TRBJ1-4, with D possibly matching TRBD1 (6 bases). The CDR3 sequence is 16 residues long. V was cut by 5 bases and J by 3 bases, with 16 bases left in between. Germline V gives CDR1 SGHAT, CDR2 FQNNGV. The CDR3: CASSATQGLPNEKLFF. The CDR3 DNA reads as TGTGCCAGCAGCGCGACTCAGGGGCTGCCTAATGAAAAACTGTTTTTT.

The J gene is TRBJ1-2, the V gene TRBV5-6; 8 positions match TRBD1. Germline CDR1 and CDR2: SGHDT and YYEEEE. The trim removed 0 bases at V and 4 bases at J, leaving 5 bases unmatched. The CDR3 has 15 amino acids. In DNA, the CDR3 is TGTGCCAGCAGCTTGGGCAGGGGGCTTGGCTATGGCTACACCTTC. Protein product: CASSLGRGLGYGYTF. The full variable domain, in which reference TRBV5-6 and TRBJ1-2 provide the parts outside the CDR3, is DAGVTQSPTHLIKTRGQQVTLRCSPKSGHDTVSWYQQALGQGPQFIFQYYEEEERQRGNFPDRFSGHQFPNYSSELNVNALLLGDSALYLCASSLGRGLGYGYTFGSGTRLTVV.

The chain carries TRBV11-2 and TRBJ2-7, with D possibly TRBD2 on 5 matching bases. Trimming stripped 0 bases from V and 1 base from J, with 25 bases between. Looked up from germline, CDR1 is SGHAT and CDR2 is FQNNGV. This CDR3 is built from 20 residues. CDR3 nucleotide sequence: TGTGCCAGCAGCTTAGACCTAACCAGTTCAACCGGGATGCTGTCCTACGAGCAGTACTTC. It encodes CASSLDLTSSTGMLSYEQYF.

This chain links TRBV14 with TRBJ1-2; D possibly corresponds to TRBD1 (5 bases). This CDR3 spans 13 amino acids. Deletions cut 3 bases from V and 4 bases from J, with 9 bases between. CDR1 is SGHDN and CDR2 is FVKESK in the germline V gene. The CDR3 sequence is CASSQGGLYGYTF. Written as DNA, the CDR3 is TGTGCCAGCAGCCAGGGGGGACTCTATGGCTACACCTTC. Full variable domain (rest looked up from reference TRBV14 and TRBJ1-2): EAGVTQFPSHSVIEKGQTVTLRCDPISGHDNLYWYRRVMGKEIKFLLHFVKESKQDESGMPNNRFLAERTGGTYSTLKVQPAELEDSGVYFCASSQGGLYGYTFGSGTRLTVV.

The chain carries TRBV6-1 and TRBJ1-1, with 10 bases fitting TRBD1. The V gene's germline CDR1 is MNHNS and CDR2 SASEGT. CDR3 length: 14 amino acids. V shed 3 bases, J shed 4 bases, and the junction held 2 bases outside the gene matches. The CDR3 reads CASSDRTGGTEAFF. The CDR3 nucleotides are TGTGCCAGCAGTGATCGGACAGGGGGCACTGAAGCTTTCTTT.